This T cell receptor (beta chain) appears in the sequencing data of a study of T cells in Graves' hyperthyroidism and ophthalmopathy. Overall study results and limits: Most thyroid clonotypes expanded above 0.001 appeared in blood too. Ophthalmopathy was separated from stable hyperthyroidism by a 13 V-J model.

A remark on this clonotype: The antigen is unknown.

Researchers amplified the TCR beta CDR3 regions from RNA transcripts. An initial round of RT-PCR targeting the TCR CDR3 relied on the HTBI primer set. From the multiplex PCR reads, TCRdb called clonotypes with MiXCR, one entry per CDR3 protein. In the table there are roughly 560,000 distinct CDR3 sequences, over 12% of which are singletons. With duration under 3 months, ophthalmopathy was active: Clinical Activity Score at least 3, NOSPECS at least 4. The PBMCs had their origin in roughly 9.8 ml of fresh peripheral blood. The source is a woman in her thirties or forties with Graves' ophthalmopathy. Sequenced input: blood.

The CDR3 DNA is TGTGCCAGCAGCACGGGGGAACCCGGACAGGGTGGCTACACCTTC. Translating it yields CASSTGEPGQGGYTF. This chain links TRBV7-9 with TRBJ1-2; 8 bases map to TRBD1. The germline V gene encodes CDR1 SEHNR and CDR2 FQNEAQ (reference sequence). The CDR3 has 15 amino acids. V lost 5 bases to trimming and J lost 7 bases; unmatched junction nucleotides: 12.